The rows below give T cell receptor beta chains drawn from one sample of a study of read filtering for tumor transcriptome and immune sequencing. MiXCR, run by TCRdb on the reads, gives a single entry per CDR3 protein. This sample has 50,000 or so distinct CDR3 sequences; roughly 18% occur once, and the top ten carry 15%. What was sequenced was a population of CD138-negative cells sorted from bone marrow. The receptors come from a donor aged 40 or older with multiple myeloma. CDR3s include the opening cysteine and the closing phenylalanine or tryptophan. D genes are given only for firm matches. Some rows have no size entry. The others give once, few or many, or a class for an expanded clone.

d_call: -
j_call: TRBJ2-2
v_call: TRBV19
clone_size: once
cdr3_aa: CASNLMDSLGELFF
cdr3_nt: TGTGCCAGTAACCTTATGGACAGTCTCGGGGAGCTGTTTTTT

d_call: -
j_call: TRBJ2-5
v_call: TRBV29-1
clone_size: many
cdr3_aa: CSVRGSRETQYF
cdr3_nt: TGCAGCGTCCGGGGCTCCCGGGAGACCCAGTACTTC

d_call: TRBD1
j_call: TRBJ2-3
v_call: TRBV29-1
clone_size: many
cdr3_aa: CSVDPTGRDTQYF
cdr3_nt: TGCAGCGTTGACCCGACAGGGCGAGATACGCAGTATTTT

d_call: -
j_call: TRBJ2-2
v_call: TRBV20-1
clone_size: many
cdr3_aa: CSARASRVFDTVNTGELFF
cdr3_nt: TGCAGTGCTAGAGCCTCCAGGGTTTTTGACACCGTGAACACCGGGGAGCTGTTTTTT

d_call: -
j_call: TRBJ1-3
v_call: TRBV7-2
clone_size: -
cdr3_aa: CTSSRRRPTGNTIYF
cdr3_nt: TGTACCAGCTCCCGGCGACGACCCACCGGAAACACCATATATTTT

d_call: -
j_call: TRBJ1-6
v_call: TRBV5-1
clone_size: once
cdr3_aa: CASSLDRHPSPLHF
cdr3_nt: TGCGCCAGCAGCTTAGACCGTCACCCTTCACCCCTCCACTTT

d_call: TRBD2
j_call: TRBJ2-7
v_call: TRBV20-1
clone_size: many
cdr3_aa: CSAPLAGGSYEQYF
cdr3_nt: TGCAGTGCTCCCCTAGCGGGAGGTTCCTACGAGCAGTACTTC

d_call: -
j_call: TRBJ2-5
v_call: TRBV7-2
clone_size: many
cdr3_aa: CASSLGGLEAQYF
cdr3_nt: TGTGCCAGCAGCTTAGGGGGACTGGAGGCCCAGTACTTC

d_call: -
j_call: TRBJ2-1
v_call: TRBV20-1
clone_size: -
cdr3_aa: CTARGYGSVSYNEQFF
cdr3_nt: TGCACTGCTAGAGGGTACGGGAGCGTCTCCTACAATGAGCAGTTCTTC

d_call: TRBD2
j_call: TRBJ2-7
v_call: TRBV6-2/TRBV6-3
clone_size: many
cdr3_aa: CASSFSGSSDEQYF
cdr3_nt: TGTGCCAGCAGTTTTAGCGGGAGTAGCGACGAGCAGTACTTC

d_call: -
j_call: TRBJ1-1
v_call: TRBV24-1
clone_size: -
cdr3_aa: CATSAPGIAEAFF
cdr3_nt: TGTGCCACCAGTGCCCCCGGTATAGCTGAAGCTTTCTTT

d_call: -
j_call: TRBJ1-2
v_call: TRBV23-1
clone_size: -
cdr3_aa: CAVPEGSSGYTF
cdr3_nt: TGCGCCGTCCCTGAGGGATCGAGTGGCTACACCTTC

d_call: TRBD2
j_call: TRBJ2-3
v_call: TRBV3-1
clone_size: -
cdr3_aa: CASSHRLSGITDTQYF
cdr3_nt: TGTGCCAGCAGCCATCGTCTTAGCGGGATCACAGATACGCAGTATTTT

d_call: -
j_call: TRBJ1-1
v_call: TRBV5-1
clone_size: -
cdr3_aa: CASSLGGVGTEAFF
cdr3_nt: TGCGCCAGCAGCTTGGGGGGGGTTGGGACTGAAGCTTTCTTT

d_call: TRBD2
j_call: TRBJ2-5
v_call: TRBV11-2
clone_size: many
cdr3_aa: CASSLALGLAGRQETQYF
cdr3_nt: TGTGCCAGCAGCTTAGCCCTGGGACTAGCGGGACGCCAAGAGACCCAGTACTTC

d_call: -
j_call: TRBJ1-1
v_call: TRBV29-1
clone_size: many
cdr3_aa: CSVDRIGFDTEAFF
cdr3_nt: TGCAGCGTTGACAGGATAGGGTTTGACACTGAAGCTTTCTTT

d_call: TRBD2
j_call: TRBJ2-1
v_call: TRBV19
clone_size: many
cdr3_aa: CARTPTGGGPRGEQFF
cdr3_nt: TGTGCCAGAACTCCAACGGGGGGAGGGCCCCGCGGTGAGCAGTTCTTC

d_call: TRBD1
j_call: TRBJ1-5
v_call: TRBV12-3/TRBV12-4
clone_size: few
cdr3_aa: CASSTGGLGNQPQHF
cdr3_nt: TGTGCCAGCAGTACAGGGGGCTTGGGCAATCAGCCCCAGCATTTT

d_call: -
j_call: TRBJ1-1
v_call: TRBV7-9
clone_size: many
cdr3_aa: CASSLAEGTARAFF
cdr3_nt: TGTGCCAGCAGCCTCGCGGAGGGGACGGCGAGAGCTTTCTTT

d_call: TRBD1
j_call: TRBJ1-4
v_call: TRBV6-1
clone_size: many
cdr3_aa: CASKGQPNEKLFF
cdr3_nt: TGTGCCAGCAAGGGACAGCCCAATGAAAAACTGTTTTTT

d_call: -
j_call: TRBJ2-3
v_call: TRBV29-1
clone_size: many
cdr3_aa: CSVDLTGTDTQYF
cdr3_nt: TGCAGCGTTGATTTGACTGGAACAGATACGCAGTATTTT

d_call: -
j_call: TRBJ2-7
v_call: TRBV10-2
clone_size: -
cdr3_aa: CASTKGYEQYF
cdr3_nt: TGCGCCAGCACCAAGGGATACGAGCAGTACTTC

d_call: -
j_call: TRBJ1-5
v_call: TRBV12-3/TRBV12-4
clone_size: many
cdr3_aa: CASRGGTRGNQPQHF
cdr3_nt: TGTGCCAGCAGGGGGGGGACCAGGGGTAATCAGCCCCAGCATTTT

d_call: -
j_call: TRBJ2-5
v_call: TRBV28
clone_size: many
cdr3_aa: CASSLEAVGETQYF
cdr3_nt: TGTGCCAGCAGTCTAGAGGCGGTTGGGGAGACCCAGTACTTC

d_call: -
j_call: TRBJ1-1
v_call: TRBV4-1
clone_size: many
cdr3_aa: CASSQPTTPVNTEAFF
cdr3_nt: TGCGCCAGCAGCCAGCCAACTACACCCGTGAACACTGAAGCTTTCTTT

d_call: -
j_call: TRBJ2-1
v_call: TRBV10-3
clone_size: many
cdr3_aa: CAISEPTVRANPQQFF
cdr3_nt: TGTGCCATCAGTGAGCCAACAGTTCGGGCGAACCCGCAGCAGTTCTTC

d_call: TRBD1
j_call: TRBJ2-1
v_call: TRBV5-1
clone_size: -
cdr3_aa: CASSLVGDRVTDEQFF
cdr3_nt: TGCGCCAGCAGCTTGGTAGGGGACAGGGTAACCGATGAGCAGTTCTTC

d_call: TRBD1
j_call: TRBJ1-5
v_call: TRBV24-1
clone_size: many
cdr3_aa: CATSSGGGNQPQHF
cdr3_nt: TGTGCCACCAGTTCAGGGGGTGGCAATCAGCCCCAGCATTTT

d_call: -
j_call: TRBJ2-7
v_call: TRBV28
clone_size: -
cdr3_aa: CASSLGGQNTYEQYF
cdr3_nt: TGTGCCAGCAGTTTGGGCGGACAGAACACCTACGAGCAGTACTTC

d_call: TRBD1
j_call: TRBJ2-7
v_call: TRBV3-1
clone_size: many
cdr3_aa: CASSPGQGIGQYF
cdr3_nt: TGTGCCAGCAGCCCCGGACAGGGTATCGGGCAGTACTTC

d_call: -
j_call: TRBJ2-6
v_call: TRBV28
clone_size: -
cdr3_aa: CANSFQFSGANVLTF
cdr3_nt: TGTGCCAACAGTTTCCAATTCTCTGGGGCCAACGTCCTGACTTTC

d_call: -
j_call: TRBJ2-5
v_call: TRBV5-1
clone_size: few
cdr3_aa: CASSPGGAKETQYF
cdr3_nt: TGCGCCAGCAGCCCCGGGGGAGCGAAAGAGACCCAGTACTTC

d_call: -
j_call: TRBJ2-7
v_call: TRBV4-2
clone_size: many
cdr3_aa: CASSHGRDQSNEQYF
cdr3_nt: TGTGCCAGCAGCCATGGCCGGGACCAGTCCAACGAGCAGTACTTC